The TCR beta chain described here comes from a study of T cell responses to AZD1222 COVID-19 vaccine. Some second doses came at about 4 weeks and others at about 12 weeks; these were pooled. CDR3 size: 14 residues. CDR1 is MNHEY, CDR2 SVGAGI, per germline. V dropped 5 bases and J dropped 10 bases, with 18 bases sitting between them. TCRdb's table, derived via immunoSEQ multiplex PCR, lists solely in-frame clones and lacks some. Here the sample spans roughly 120,000 clones, 75% to 90% being singletons. With respect to this clone: The target antigen is unknown.

Study results and caveats: The repertoires were collected only after the peak T cell response.

This chain joins TRBV6-5 and TRBJ2-4; a possible D gene is TRBD1 (5 bases). The sequences come from peripheral blood, collected 28 days after the second AZD1222 dose. This clonotype was sampled from an adult who received the AZD1222 COVID-19 vaccine. CDR3 bases: TGTGCCAGCAGTCAAAGCAGGGCTTCGGAGATTCAGTACTTC. Its translation: CASSQSRASEIQYF.